These 32 T cell receptor beta chains share one sample of origin, sequenced in a study of CD8 T cells in ankylosing spondylitis (dated by TCRdb to about 2017). Paper-wide results and their limitations: A TCR beta motif made up of several highly homologous amino acid variants appeared to be characteristic of blood from ankylosing spondylitis patients.

Libraries came from 5' RACE. Sequencing took place on an Illumina HiSeq 2500. TCRdb reprocessing: public reads trimmed at Q25 with fastp, clones called with MiXCR, in-frame beta chains kept. Each CDR3 protein appears once, grouped with its most common genes and DNA. In this sample the table shows hundreds of thousands of distinct CDR3 sequences, 10% to 15% of which occur a single time. The top ten clonotypes cover approximately 7% of the sample. These TCRs' antigens remain unknown. Source material: blood, either unsorted or a sorted T cell fraction (not recorded which). These receptors originate from a male donor with ankylosing spondylitis.

This clonotype was found many times. This rearrangement joins TRBV7-9 to TRBJ1-2; tentatively, D is TRBD1 (6 bases). Looked up from germline, CDR1 is SEHNR and CDR2 is FQNEAQ (reference sequence). CDR3 size: 14 residues. V lost 1 base and J lost 5, with 11 bases in between. CDR3 amino acids: CASSLGGQRYGYTF. As DNA, the CDR3 is TGTGCCAGCAGCTTAGGGGGACAACGTTATGGCTACACCTTC. The variable domain in full, with the rest retrieved from reference TRBV7-9 and TRBJ1-2, is DTGVSQNPRHKITKRGQNVTFRCDPISEHNRLYWYRQTLGQGPEFLTYFQNEAQLEKSRLLSDRFSAERPKGSFSTLEIQRTEQGDSAMYLCASSLGGQRYGYTFGSGTRLTVV.

This clonotype showed up many times. The rearrangement joins TRBV4-2 to TRBJ2-7; no clear D. With 0 bases removed from V and 0 bases from J, the gap between germline ends came to 9 bases. CDR1 and CDR2 from the germline V gene are LGHNA and YNFKEQ. This CDR3 spans 15 amino acids. As DNA, the CDR3 is TGTGCCAGCAGCCAAGATTGGGCAGTCTCCTACGAGCAGTACTTC. As protein: CASSQDWAVSYEQYF.

This sequence joins TRBV12-3 or TRBV12-4 and TRBJ2-7; D gene unclear. The CDR3 spans 13 residues. V dropped 2 bases and J dropped 3 bases, with 8 bases sitting between them. CDR3 amino acids: CASSLISSYEQYF. The CDR3 nucleotides are TGTGCCAGCAGTTTAATTAGCAGCTACGAGCAGTACTTC.

This clonotype showed up just a few times. The rearrangement uses TRBV5-1 and TRBJ1-2; unclear D gene. The germline V and J ends were trimmed by 0 bases and 8 bases, with 14 bases remaining between them. This CDR3 contains 14 residues. Germline-derived CDR1 and CDR2 are SGHRS and YFSETQ. The CDR3 spells CASSLGPLSGGYTF. CDR3 coding DNA: TGCGCCAGCAGCTTGGGACCGCTCTCGGGAGGCTACACCTTC.

The chain joins TRBV6-1 to TRBJ2-1; 10 bases match TRBD2. The V segment lost 5 bases and the J segment 8 bases; nucleotides outside the gene matches: 12. This CDR3 is built from 16 residues. Per germline, CDR1 MNHNS and CDR2 SASEGT. Here the CDR3 reads CASSKKGASGSYEQFF. The CDR3 coding sequence is TGTGCCAGCAGTAAGAAAGGGGCTAGCGGGAGCTATGAGCAGTTCTTC.

The J gene is TRBJ2-1, the V gene TRBV5-1; 11 bases are shared with TRBD1. Trimming took 0 bases from V and 2 from J; bases not matched to a gene: 4. CDR1 SGHRS and CDR2 YFSETQ come from the germline V gene. The CDR3 runs 17 residues. The CDR3 DNA is TGCGCCAGCAGCTTGGTGGACAGGGGGCGCGCCTACAATGAGCAGTTCTTC. Translated: CASSLVDRGRAYNEQFF.

This clonotype occurred a few times. The J gene is TRBJ1-2, the V gene TRBV7-2, with 11 bases identical to TRBD1. Trimming cost V 5 bases and J 5 bases; bases outside gene matches: 7. Germline V CDR1 and CDR2: SGHTA, FQGNSA. CDR3 size: 15 residues. The DNA for the CDR3 is TGTGCCAGCAGCCCGGGGACAGGGGGTTTTTATGGCTACACCTTC. This gives the protein CASSPGTGGFYGYTF. Full variable domain (outside the CDR3, taken from reference TRBV7-2 and TRBJ1-2): GAGVSQSPSNKVTEKGKDVELRCDPISGHTALYWYRQSLGQGLEFLIYFQGNSAPDKSGLPSDRFSAERTGGSVSTLTIQRTQQEDSAVYLCASSPGTGGFYGYTFGSGTRLTVV.

In this sample, this clonotype turned up a few times. The chain combines TRBV20-1 with TRBJ2-3, with unresolved D. The CDR3 runs to 15 residues. Trimming stripped 0 bases from V and 2 bases from J, with 12 bases between. CDR1 is DFQATT, CDR2 SNEGSKA, per germline (reference sequence). The CDR3 loop is CSARDPQRTTDTQYF. CDR3 DNA: TGCAGTGCTAGAGATCCCCAGAGGACCACAGATACGCAGTATTTT.

This clonotype was counted between two and nine times. This chain connects TRBV2 to TRBJ1-5, with D possibly TRBD1 on 6 matching bases. Trimming took 3 bases from V and 5 from J, leaving 14 bases between them. This CDR3 is 15 amino acids long. Germline assignment: CDR1 SNHLY and CDR2 FYNNEI. CDR3 amino acids: CASSEQGKRYQPQHF. The CDR3 DNA sequence: TGTGCCAGCAGTGAGCAGGGGAAACGTTATCAGCCCCAGCATTTT.

This clonotype was picked up many times. The chain recombines TRBV2 with TRBJ2-5; no definite D call. This CDR3 is 12 amino acids long. V lost 4 bases, J lost 3 bases, and 6 bases lay in between. The germline V gene has CDR1 SNHLY and CDR2 FYNNEI. As DNA, the CDR3 is TGTGCCAGCAGTGGGACCGAAGAGACCCAGTACTTC. Protein product: CASSGTEETQYF.

J is TRBJ1-1 and V is TRBV29-1; weak D call: TRBD1 (6 bases). Trimming pared 6 bases from V and 4 bases from J, leaving 15 bases between. The CDR3 extends over 13 amino acids. Per the germline V gene, CDR1 is SQVTM and CDR2 is ANQGSEA. In DNA form, the CDR3 reads TGCAGCGTCAAACAGGGAGGTGGCACTGAAGCTTTCTTT. It specifies CSVKQGGGTEAFF.

J is TRBJ2-7 and V is TRBV5-1; 9 nucleotides align to TRBD2. The J segment lost 1 base and the V segment lost 0 bases, leaving 5 bases of the junction unmatched. The CDR3 is 16 residues long. CDR1 is SGHRS and CDR2 is YFSETQ in the germline V gene. The CDR3 here is CASSLGVSGRSYEQYF. The CDR3 DNA reads TGCGCCAGCAGCTTGGGAGTGAGCGGGAGGTCCTACGAGCAGTACTTC.

This rearrangement joins TRBV28 to TRBJ2-1, with TRBD2 matching over 10 bases. With 6 bases clipped from V and 4 bases from J, the junction kept 3 bases outside the gene matches. The CDR3 length is 14 residues. CDR1 is MDHEN and CDR2 is SYDVKM in the germline V gene. Here the CDR3 DNA reads TGTGCCAGCAGAGGGACTAGCGCGTACAATGAGCAGTTCTTC. It encodes CASRGTSAYNEQFF.

The chain combines TRBV7-8 with TRBJ2-2, with D perhaps TRBD1 or TRBD2 (6 bases each). CDR1 is SGHVS, CDR2 FQNEAQ, per germline. The CDR3 is 15 amino acids. V lost 5 bases and J 7 bases, leaving 17 bases between the germline ends. The DNA of the CDR3 is TGTGCCAGCAGCCTCCCCCCGGGGGCGGGCGGGGAGCTGTTTTTT. It yields the protein CASSLPPGAGGELFF.

The chain combines TRBV25-1 with TRBJ1-4; maybe TRBD1 (5 bases). The V gene's germline CDR1 is MGHDK and CDR2 SYGVNS. With 3 bases removed from V and 3 bases from J, the gap between germline ends came to 8 bases. The CDR3 loop spans 14 amino acids. The CDR3 region is CASSEPGANEKLFF. The CDR3 DNA reads TGTGCCAGCAGTGAGCCGGGGGCTAATGAAAAACTGTTTTTT.

The J gene is TRBJ2-5, the V gene TRBV19; D gene ambiguous. The CDR3 is 13 residues long. The germline CDR1 and CDR2 sequences are LNHDA and SQIVND (reference sequence). V was clipped by 5 bases and J by 1 base, with 8 bases between them. The CDR3 loop reads CASSSLGQETQYF. For the CDR3, the DNA is TGTGCCAGTAGTTCGTTGGGCCAAGAGACCCAGTACTTC.

The table lists this clonotype with many counts. The rearrangement links TRBV3-1 to TRBJ2-2, with D perhaps TRBD1 or TRBD2 (5 bases each). V dropped 8 bases and J dropped 6 bases, with 10 bases sitting between them. CDR1 LGHDT and CDR2 YNNKEL come from the germline V gene (reference sequence). The CDR3 is made up of 12 amino acids. The CDR3 spells CASGTRAGELFF. CDR3 sequence (DNA): TGTGCCAGCGGGACCCGAGCCGGGGAGCTGTTTTTT.

This clonotype was counted ten times or more. The chain uses TRBV2 and TRBJ2-3, with TRBD2 identical over 9 bases. V lost 8 bases to trimming and J lost 3 bases; unmatched junction nucleotides: 12. Germline CDR1 SNHLY, CDR2 FYNNEI. The CDR3 runs 16 residues. Here the CDR3 reads CASQRVRSGSTDTQYF. CDR3 DNA: TGTGCCAGCCAACGGGTTCGTAGCGGGAGTACAGATACGCAGTATTTT. The full variable domain, its missing parts supplied by reference TRBV2 and TRBJ2-3, is EPEVTQTPSHQVTQMGQEVILRCVPISNHLYFYWYRQILGQKVEFLVSFYNNEISEKSEIFDDQFSVERPDGSNFTLKIRSTKLEDSAMYFCASQRVRSGSTDTQYFGPGTRLTVL.

This clonotype appeared a single time. V is TRBV7-9 and J is TRBJ1-1; no reliable D call. With 6 bases removed from V and 3 bases from J, the gap between germline ends came to 17 bases. The CDR3 length is 15 residues. Germline V CDR1 and CDR2: SEHNR, FQNEAQ (reference sequence). CDR3: CASRLTAPGDTEAFF. CDR3 bases: TGTGCCAGCAGGTTAACAGCGCCGGGAGACACTGAAGCTTTCTTT. Full variable domain (rest looked up from reference TRBV7-9 and TRBJ1-1): DTGVSQNPRHKITKRGQNVTFRCDPISEHNRLYWYRQTLGQGPEFLTYFQNEAQLEKSRLLSDRFSAERPKGSFSTLEIQRTEQGDSAMYLCASRLTAPGDTEAFFGQGTRLTVV.

This clonotype was counted many times. The chain links TRBV5-1 to TRBJ2-2, with a weak D call TRBD1 (6 bases). Per germline, CDR1 SGHRS and CDR2 YFSETQ. This CDR3 is 16 amino acids long. V lost 2 bases to trimming and J lost 0 bases, with 11 bases between them. CDR3 in DNA: TGCGCCAGCAGCTTCCTGGGGACAACGAACACCGGGGAGCTGTTTTTT. Protein product: CASSFLGTTNTGELFF.

This sequence joins TRBV29-1 and TRBJ2-2, with D possibly being TRBD1 (6 bases). This CDR3 has 14 amino acids. Germline values: CDR1 SQVTM, CDR2 ANQGSEA. Deletions cut 0 bases from V and 7 bases from J, with 12 bases between. The DNA for the CDR3 is TGCAGCGTTGAAGACGAGAACAGGGACGGGGAGCTGTTTTTT. It yields the protein CSVEDENRDGELFF.

The chain carries TRBV11-2 and TRBJ2-7, with D hard to call. V was trimmed by 1 base and J by 4 bases, leaving 11 bases between them. This CDR3 comprises 14 residues. CDR1 SGHAT and CDR2 FQNNGV come from the germline V gene. CDR3 DNA: TGTGCCAGCAGCTTAGTAGGCGTCCTTTACGAGCAGTACTTC. Its protein product is CASSLVGVLYEQYF.

This clonotype appeared many times. V gene TRBV10-3 combines with J gene TRBJ2-7; 8 bases are shared with TRBD2. The CDR3 totals 16 residues. Germline V gene data show CDR1 as ENHRY and CDR2 as SYGVKD. V trimming: 6 bases; J trimming: 3 bases; junction bases outside the gene matches: 13. CDR3 sequence: CAISPSEAGVGYEQYF. The CDR3 DNA is TGTGCCATCAGCCCATCTGAAGCGGGAGTGGGCTACGAGCAGTACTTC.

This clonotype showed up just a few times. The V gene is TRBV20-1, the J gene TRBJ2-3, with TRBD2 matching over 7 bases. Germline V gene lookup returns CDR1 DFQATT and CDR2 SNEGSKA (reference sequence). After removal of 1 base from V and 3 bases from J, the junction contained 4 bases not matched to a gene. The CDR3 is 14 amino acids. DNA of the CDR3: TGCAGTGCTAGAGTGGCGGGAGCGACAGATACGCAGTATTTT. It specifies CSARVAGATDTQYF.

This clonotype was counted between two and nine times. The chain combines TRBV5-1 with TRBJ2-7; D not resolved. V dropped 2 bases and J dropped 0 bases, with 9 bases sitting between them. The CDR3 contains 14 residues. Germline V lookup: CDR1 SGHRS, CDR2 YFSETQ. DNA of the CDR3: TGCGCCAGCAGCTTCGACGGAATCTCCTACGAGCAGTACGTC. Translating gives CASSFDGISYEQYV.

This clonotype was recorded a few times. The J gene is TRBJ2-2, the V gene TRBV24-1; 7 bases map to TRBD2. V was pared by 3 bases and J by 8 bases, with 14 bases of the junction left unmatched. Germline V gene sequence: CDR1 KGHDR, CDR2 SFDVKD. CDR3 length equals 17 residues. The CDR3 bases are TGTGCCACCAGTGATCACGGACTAGGCACCCTTGATGGGGAGCTGTTTTTT. It translates to CATSDHGLGTLDGELFF.

The chain uses TRBV29-1 and TRBJ2-5, with D possibly called TRBD1 or TRBD2 (7 bases each). V was trimmed by 3 bases and J by 5 bases, leaving 13 bases between them. This CDR3 has 13 residues. Germline V lookup: CDR1 SQVTM, CDR2 ANQGSEA. The CDR3, as DNA: TGCAGCGTTGAGGCAGGGGGGGTGGAGACCCAGTACTTC. Its protein product is CSVEAGGVETQYF.

V and J are TRBV5-1 and TRBJ2-3, with D maybe TRBD1 (5 bases). V shed 0 bases and J shed 1 base, with 18 bases lying between them. The CDR3 consists of 18 residues. CDR1 and CDR2 from the germline V gene are SGHRS and YFSETQ. CDR3: CASSLEGVLRDGTDTQYF. In nucleotides, the CDR3 is TGCGCCAGCAGCTTGGAAGGGGTACTGCGCGACGGCACAGATACGCAGTATTTT.

V is TRBV3-1 and J is TRBJ2-1; TRBD2 might be the D (5 bases). This CDR3 is 12 amino acids long. Germline loops: CDR1 LGHDT, CDR2 YNNKEL (reference sequence). Trimming took off 1 base at V and 10 bases at J, with 8 bases between the two ends. The CDR3 reads CASSQGTGEQFF. DNA for the CDR3: TGTGCCAGCAGCCAAGGGACTGGGGAGCAGTTCTTC.

This clonotype was found many times. This rearrangement joins TRBV7-2 to TRBJ2-1; no clear D gene. Trimming cost V 0 bases and J 6 bases, with 15 bases left between them. The CDR3 has 16 amino acids. From germline, CDR1 is SGHTA and CDR2 FQGNSA. The CDR3 loop is CASSLAGLGLINEQFF. CDR3 nucleotides: TGTGCCAGCAGCTTAGCGGGTCTTGGATTGATCAATGAGCAGTTCTTC.

This clonotype was recorded a few times. The chain has TRBV5-1 and TRBJ2-5; a weak D match, TRBD1 (5 bases). CDR3 length: 12 residues. With 5 bases removed from V and 4 bases from J, the gap between germline ends came to 9 bases. CDR1 is SGHRS and CDR2 is YFSETQ in the germline V gene. CDR3 nucleotide sequence: TGCGCCAGCAGGACAGTAGGAGAGACCCAGTACTTC. Protein sequence: CASRTVGETQYF.

CDR3 region: CASSPYLAGARYEQYF. DNA of the CDR3: TGTGCCAGCAGCCCCTATCTGGCGGGAGCTCGGTACGAGCAGTACTTC. The chain is built from TRBV5-5 and TRBJ2-7, with TRBD2 matching over 7 bases. J lost 4 bases, V lost 4 bases, and 14 bases had no gene match. The CDR3 has 16 residues. Looked up from germline, CDR1 is SGHKS and CDR2 is YYEKEE (reference sequence).